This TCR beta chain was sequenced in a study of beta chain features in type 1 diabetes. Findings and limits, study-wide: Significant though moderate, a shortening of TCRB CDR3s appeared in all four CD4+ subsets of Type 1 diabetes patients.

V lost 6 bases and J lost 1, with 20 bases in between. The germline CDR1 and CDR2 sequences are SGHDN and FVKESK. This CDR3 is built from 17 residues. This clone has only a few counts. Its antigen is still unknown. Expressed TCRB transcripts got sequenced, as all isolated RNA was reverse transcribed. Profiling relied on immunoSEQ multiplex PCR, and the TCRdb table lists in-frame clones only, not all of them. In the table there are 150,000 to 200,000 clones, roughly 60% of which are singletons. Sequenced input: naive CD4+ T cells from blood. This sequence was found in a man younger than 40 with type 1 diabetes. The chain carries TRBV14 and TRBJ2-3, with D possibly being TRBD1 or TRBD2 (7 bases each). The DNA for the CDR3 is TGTGCCAGCAGTTCCCGGACAGGACTAGGTGGCACAGATACGCAGTATTTT. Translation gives CASSSRTGLGGTDTQYF.